This record covers a single T cell receptor (beta chain). What it recognizes is unknown. Amplified TCR beta CDR3 regions came from RNA transcripts. Carried out on the TCR CDR3, a first-round RT-PCR used the HTBI primer set. TCRdb itself ran the multiplex PCR reads through MiXCR, one entry per CDR3 protein. The sample gives 750,000 to 950,000 distinct CDR3 sequences, roughly 40% of which show up once; 8.9% is in the top ten. Trimming took 7 bases from V and 4 from J; bases not matched to a gene: 6. This CDR3 has 13 residues. Germline V gives CDR1 DFQATT, CDR2 SNEGSKA (reference sequence). Hyperthyroidism of Graves' type that showed no ophthalmopathy progression within 18 months was stable. Hyperthyroidism had been newly diagnosed in patients aged 18 to 65, and its duration was under 2 months. PBMCs were sourced from more than 9 ml fresh peripheral blood. This record comes from a study of T cells in Graves' hyperthyroidism and ophthalmopathy. Study-wide findings and caveats: The majority of expanded thyroid clonotypes above 0.001 also appeared in blood.

The chain employs TRBV20-1 and TRBJ2-5, with 10 bases fitting TRBD1. Sequencing input: blood. The clonotype was recovered from a young man with Graves' hyperthyroidism. The DNA for the CDR3 is TGCAGTGTACGGACAGGGGGGGGAGAGACCCAGTACTTC. It codes for CSVRTGGGETQYF.